Below are 27 T cell receptor beta chains sequenced from a single sample in a study of blood T cell repertoires in COVID-19. Sequencing used immunoSEQ multiplex PCR; TCRdb keeps in-frame clones, though not all of them. The sample lists 100,000 to 150,000 clones, around 89% occurring once. The sample comprised peripheral blood. The origin of the receptors is a man between 70 and 80 years old with active COVID-19.

This sequence joins TRBV20-1 and TRBJ2-7; no clear D. The CDR3 is made up of 10 amino acids. Germline CDR1 reads DFQATT; CDR2 reads SNEGSKA (reference sequence). Trimming left V 6 bases short and J 9 bases short, with 12 bases between. The CDR3 DNA reads as TGCAGTGCCCCCAAGGAGCGGCAGTACTTC. Translated: CSAPKERQYF.

With regard to this clone: Other nucleotide sequences in the sample specify the same CDR3. The chain carries TRBV3-1 (or the pseudogene TRBV3-2) and TRBJ2-5, with a possible D match to TRBD1 (7 bases). The CDR3 consists of 14 residues. Germline CDR1 is LGHDT and CDR2 is YNNKEL (reference sequence). Between the trimmed V and J ends, which lost 1 base and 6 bases, there was a span of 12 bases. The CDR3 reads CASSQGRGRKTQYF. In nucleotides, the CDR3 is TGTGCCAGCAGCCAAGGCAGGGGGAGGAAGACCCAGTACTTC.

The CDR3 loop reads CASSIDRPPGETQYF. The DNA for the CDR3 is TGTGCCAGTAGTATAGATCGACCTCCAGGGGAGACCCAGTACTTC. The chain recombines TRBV19 with TRBJ2-5; possible D gene TRBD1, 5 bases. The CDR3 runs 15 residues. Looked up from germline, CDR1 is LNHDA and CDR2 is SQIVND (reference sequence). V shed 0 bases and J shed 5 bases, with 13 bases lying between them.

The CDR3 here is CASSLEGQGRGQPQHF. The CDR3 DNA sequence: TGCGCCAGCAGCTTGGAGGGACAGGGTCGGGGGCAGCCCCAGCATTTT. This chain connects TRBV5-1 to TRBJ1-5; 9 positions agree with TRBD1. CDR1 is SGHRS, CDR2 YFSETQ, per germline. V was pared by 0 bases and J by 7 bases, with 8 bases of the junction left unmatched. The length of the CDR3 is 16 residues.

The chain links TRBV27 to TRBJ2-1; 8 bases agree with TRBD2. This CDR3 spans 16 amino acids. Germline V CDR1 and CDR2: MNHEY, SMNVEV (reference sequence). V lost 8 bases to trimming and J lost 0 bases; unmatched junction nucleotides: 9. CDR3 sequence (DNA): TGTGCCAGCGGCCGACTAGCGCCCAGCTCCTACAATGAGCAGTTCTTC. It is translated as CASGRLAPSSYNEQFF.

V usage is TRBV6-5 and J usage is TRBJ2-1; possible D gene TRBD2, 5 bases. The CDR3 runs 13 residues. The V end was cut by 6 bases, the J end by 5 bases, with 11 bases between. Germline-derived CDR1 and CDR2 are MNHEY and SVGAGI. Written as DNA, the CDR3 is TGTGCCAGCAGACTAGTAAGAAACAATGAGCAGTTCTTC. Protein: CASRLVRNNEQFF.

This clone was detected a few times. The chain is built from TRBV9 and TRBJ1-5; 7 nucleotides match TRBD1. Looked up from germline, CDR1 is SGDLS and CDR2 is YYNGEE. Trimming removed 3 bases from V and 4 bases from J; junction bases left unmatched: 4. The CDR3 length is 14 residues. The CDR3 DNA reads as TGTGCCAGCAGCGGACAGGGAATAAATCAGCCCCAGCATTTT. This translates into CASSGQGINQPQHF.

The CDR3 bases are TGTGCCAGCACTTCCCCGAAGGGGGCCTACGAGCAGTACTTC. Protein sequence: CASTSPKGAYEQYF. The genes are TRBV7-2 and TRBJ2-7; D is possibly TRBD1 (6 bases). CDR1 is SGHTA, CDR2 FQGNSA, per germline. V dropped 7 bases and J dropped 2 bases, with 15 bases sitting between them. This CDR3 has 14 residues.

This chain joins TRBV12-3 or TRBV12-4 and TRBJ1-1; D remains unclear. The length of the CDR3 is 13 residues. Trimming left V 6 bases short and J 1 base short, with 9 bases between. The CDR3 nucleotides are TGTGCCAGCAGACCAGGTAGGAACACTGAAGCTTTCTTT. This codes for CASRPGRNTEAFF.

The V and J genes are TRBV6-2 or TRBV6-3 and TRBJ2-1; the D gene is possibly TRBD2 (6 bases). The CDR3 length is 17 residues. Germline CDR1 reads MNHEY; CDR2 reads SVGEGT. Trimming pared 4 bases from V and 4 bases from J, leaving 20 bases between. CDR3 region: CASSSGGSHRIYNEQFF. The CDR3, as DNA: TGTGCCAGCAGTTCCGGGGGTAGCCACCGAATATACAATGAGCAGTTCTTC.

This chain links TRBV5-6 with TRBJ2-5; 12 positions agree with TRBD2. Germline V CDR1 and CDR2: SGHDT, YYEEEE. The CDR3 covers 15 residues. Unmatched junction bases numbered 2, after V lost 0 bases and J lost 5 bases. The CDR3 DNA reads as TGTGCCAGCAGCTTGGATACTAGCGGGAGGGAGACCCAGTACTTC. Translation: CASSLDTSGRETQYF.

The V gene is TRBV19, the J gene TRBJ2-3, with 10 nucleotides matching TRBD2. The CDR3 totals 14 residues. The V gene's germline CDR1 is LNHDA and CDR2 SQIVND (reference sequence). Trimming cost V 5 bases and J 4 bases; bases outside gene matches: 3. CDR3 nucleotides: TGTGCCAGTAGTCAGCGGGAGGGAGCAGATACGCAGTATTTT. Amino acid sequence: CASSQREGADTQYF.

The rearrangement links TRBV20-1 to TRBJ2-1; 9 bases match TRBD2. The length of the CDR3 is 14 residues. The germline CDR1 and CDR2 sequences are DFQATT and SNEGSKA (reference sequence). Trimming at V came to 3 bases and at J to 5 bases, leaving 5 bases not matched to a gene. The CDR3 coding sequence is TGCAGTGCTAGTAGCGGGAGAGGGCACAATGAGCAGTTCTTC. It yields the protein CSASSGRGHNEQFF.

V usage is TRBV3-1 (or the pseudogene TRBV3-2) and J usage is TRBJ1-1; 7 nucleotides match TRBD1. In germline, CDR1 is LGHDT, CDR2 YNNKEL (reference sequence). V gave up 4 bases and J gave up 1 base; unmatched junction bases: 3. This CDR3 contains 14 residues. The chain's CDR3 is CASSLRQGNTEAFF. The CDR3 DNA is TGTGCCAGCAGCCTCCGACAGGGGAACACTGAAGCTTTCTTT.

This chain uses TRBV30 with TRBJ2-1; 8 nucleotides line up with TRBD1. This CDR3 is built from 11 residues. Looked up from germline, CDR1 is GTSNPN and CDR2 is SVGIG (reference sequence). Losses at the gene ends were 5 bases for V and 10 bases for J; bases not matched to a gene: 4. The CDR3 nucleotides are TGTGCCTGGGACAGGGGTGGCGAGCAGTTCTTC. Encoded protein: CAWDRGGEQFF.

The chain employs TRBV28 and TRBJ2-7; D call uncertain. Germline assignment: CDR1 MDHEN and CDR2 SYDVKM. V dropped 3 bases and J dropped 6 bases, with 6 bases sitting between them. The CDR3 is 11 amino acids. CDR3 amino acids: CASSFFSEQYF. The CDR3 DNA reads as TGTGCCAGCAGTTTTTTTAGCGAGCAGTACTTC.

A word on this clone: The identical CDR3 is also encoded by other nucleotide sequences in the sample. V usage is TRBV5-1 and J usage is TRBJ1-4; TRBD1 matches 8 bases. Germline V gives CDR1 SGHRS, CDR2 YFSETQ. This CDR3 region has 14 residues. Trimming at V came to 0 bases and at J to 5 bases, leaving 0 bases not matched to a gene. The CDR3 coding sequence is TGCGCCAGCAGCTTGGGACAGGGGAATGAAAAACTGTTTTTT. It yields the protein CASSLGQGNEKLFF.

This clone was seen only once. The chain carries TRBV12-5 and TRBJ1-2; 8 bases agree with TRBD1. V lost 1 base and J lost 6; bases outside the gene matches: 1. The CDR3 is 13 residues long. The germline CDR1 and CDR2 sequences are LGHNT and FRNRAP. In nucleotides, the CDR3 is TGTGCTAGTGGTTTGGGACAGGGGAATGGCTACACCTTC. Translated: CASGLGQGNGYTF.

The chain joins TRBV5-1 to TRBJ2-7, with 12 bases matching TRBD2. With 4 bases clipped from V and 6 bases from J, the junction kept 5 bases outside the gene matches. In germline, CDR1 is SGHRS, CDR2 YFSETQ. This CDR3 contains 14 residues. As DNA, the CDR3 is TGCGCCAGCAGCCTACTAGCGGGAGGACCCGAGCAGTACTTC. Residues: CASSLLAGGPEQYF.

The chain uses TRBV10-3 and TRBJ2-5; 9 bases are shared with TRBD1. Germline V gene data show CDR1 as ENHRY and CDR2 as SYGVKD. The CDR3 loop spans 16 amino acids. V dropped 5 bases and J dropped 2; count of bases not matched to a gene: 9. The DNA for the CDR3 is TGTGCCATCAGTACCACCACCGGGACAGGGCAAGAGACCCAGTACTTC. Translated: CAISTTTGTGQETQYF.

The gene calls are TRBV11-2 and TRBJ1-3; 10 bases match TRBD1. The germline V gene encodes CDR1 SGHAT and CDR2 FQNNGV. The CDR3 runs to 16 residues. The ends lost 2 bases at V and 3 bases at J; junction bases unmatched: 4. This chain's CDR3 is CASSLIWTGGGNTIYF. For the CDR3, the DNA is TGTGCCAGCAGCTTAATATGGACAGGGGGTGGAAACACCATATATTTT.

The J gene is TRBJ1-2, the V gene TRBV30, with D perhaps matching TRBD1 (5 bases). CDR1 and CDR2 (germline): GTSNPN, SVGIG (reference sequence). With 0 bases removed from V and 6 bases from J, the gap between germline ends came to 17 bases. The CDR3 runs 15 residues. This chain's CDR3 is CAWSVRKGLADGYTF. DNA of the CDR3: TGTGCCTGGAGTGTACGCAAGGGGCTCGCTGATGGCTACACCTTC.

The chain uses TRBV7-9 and TRBJ2-7; 9 bases match TRBD2. V trimming: 5 bases; J trimming: 6 bases; junction bases outside the gene matches: 20. The CDR3 covers 18 residues. Germline values: CDR1 SEHNR, CDR2 FQNEAQ (reference sequence). CDR3 sequence: CASSRLAVNTETRGEQYF. CDR3 bases: TGTGCCAGCAGCCGACTAGCGGTTAACACAGAAACCCGTGGCGAGCAGTACTTC. The full variable domain, rest sourced from reference TRBV7-9 and TRBJ2-7, is DTGVSQNPRHKITKRGQNVTFRCDPISEHNRLYWYRQTLGQGPEFLTYFQNEAQLEKSRLLSDRFSAERPKGSFSTLEIQRTEQGDSAMYLCASSRLAVNTETRGEQYFGPGTRLTVT.

The chain links TRBV3-1 (or the pseudogene TRBV3-2) to TRBJ1-6, with 9 positions matching TRBD1. Trimming at V came to 3 bases and at J to 5 bases, leaving 2 bases not matched to a gene. Germline values: CDR1 LGHDT, CDR2 YNNKEL (reference sequence). The CDR3 consists of 15 residues. CDR3 protein: CASSQGQGNNSPLHF. DNA of the CDR3: TGTGCCAGCAGCCAGGGACAGGGTAATAATTCACCCCTCCACTTT.

The genes are TRBV6-5 and TRBJ2-7, with 7 bases that match TRBD2. The V segment lost 4 bases and the J segment 2 bases; nucleotides outside the gene matches: 8. CDR3 size: 15 residues. Germline V CDR1 and CDR2: MNHEY, SVGAGI. In nucleotides, the CDR3 is TGTGCCAGCAGTTCAATAAAGCGGGAACCCTACGAGCAGTACTTC. Translation gives CASSSIKREPYEQYF.

The V gene is TRBV2, the J gene TRBJ2-7, with D hard to call. The V and J ends lost 7 bases and 6 bases respectively, with 10 bases between them. The CDR3 is made up of 11 amino acids. Germline V gene sequence: CDR1 SNHLY, CDR2 FYNNEI. This chain's CDR3 is CASTHEREQYF. The DNA of the CDR3 is TGTGCCAGCACCCATGAGCGCGAGCAGTACTTC.

This rearrangement joins TRBV14 to TRBJ2-1; TRBD1 matches 10 bases. This CDR3 region has 14 residues. The germline gives CDR1 SGHDN, CDR2 FVKESK. Trimming at V came to 4 bases and at J to 3 bases, leaving 0 bases not matched to a gene. The CDR3 nucleotides are TGTGCCAGCAGCCGGACAGGGGGCTACAATGAGCAGTTCTTC. It encodes CASSRTGGYNEQFF.